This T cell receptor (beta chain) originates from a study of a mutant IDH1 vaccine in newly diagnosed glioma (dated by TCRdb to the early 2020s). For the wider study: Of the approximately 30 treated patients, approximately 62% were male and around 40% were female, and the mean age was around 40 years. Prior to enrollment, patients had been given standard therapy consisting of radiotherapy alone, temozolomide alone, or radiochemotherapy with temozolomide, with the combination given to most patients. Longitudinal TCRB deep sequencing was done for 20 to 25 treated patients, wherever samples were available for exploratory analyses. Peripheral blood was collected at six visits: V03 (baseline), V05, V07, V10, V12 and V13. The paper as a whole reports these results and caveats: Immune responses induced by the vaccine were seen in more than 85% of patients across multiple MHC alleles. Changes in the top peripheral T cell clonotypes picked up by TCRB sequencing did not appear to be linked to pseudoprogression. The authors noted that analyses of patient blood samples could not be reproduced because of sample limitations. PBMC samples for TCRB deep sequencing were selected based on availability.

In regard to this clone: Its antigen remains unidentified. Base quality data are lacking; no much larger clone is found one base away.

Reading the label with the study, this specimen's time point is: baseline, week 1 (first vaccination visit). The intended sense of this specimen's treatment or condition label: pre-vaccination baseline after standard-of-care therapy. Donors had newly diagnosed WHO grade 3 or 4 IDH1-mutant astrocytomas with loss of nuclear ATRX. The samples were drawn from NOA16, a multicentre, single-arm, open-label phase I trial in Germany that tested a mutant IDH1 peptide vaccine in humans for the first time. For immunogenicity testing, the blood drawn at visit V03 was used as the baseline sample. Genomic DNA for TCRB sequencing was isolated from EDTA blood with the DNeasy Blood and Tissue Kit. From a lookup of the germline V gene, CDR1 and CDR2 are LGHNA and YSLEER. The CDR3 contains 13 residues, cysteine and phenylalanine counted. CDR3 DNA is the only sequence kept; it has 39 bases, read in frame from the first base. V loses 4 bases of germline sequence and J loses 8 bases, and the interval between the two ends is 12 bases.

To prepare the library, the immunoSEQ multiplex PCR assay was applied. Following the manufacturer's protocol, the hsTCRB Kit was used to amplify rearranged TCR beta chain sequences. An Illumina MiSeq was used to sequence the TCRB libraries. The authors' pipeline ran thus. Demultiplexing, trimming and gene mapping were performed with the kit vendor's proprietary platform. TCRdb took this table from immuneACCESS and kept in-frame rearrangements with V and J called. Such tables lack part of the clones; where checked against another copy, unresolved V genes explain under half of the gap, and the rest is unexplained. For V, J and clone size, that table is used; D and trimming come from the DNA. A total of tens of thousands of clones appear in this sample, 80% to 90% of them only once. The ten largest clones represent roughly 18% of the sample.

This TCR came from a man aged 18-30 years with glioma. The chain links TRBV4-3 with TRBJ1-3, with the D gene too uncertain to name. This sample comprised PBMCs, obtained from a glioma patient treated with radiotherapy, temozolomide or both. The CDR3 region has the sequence CASSRTDAHTIYF. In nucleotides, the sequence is TGCGCCAGCAGCCGGACGGACGCGCACACCATATATTTT.